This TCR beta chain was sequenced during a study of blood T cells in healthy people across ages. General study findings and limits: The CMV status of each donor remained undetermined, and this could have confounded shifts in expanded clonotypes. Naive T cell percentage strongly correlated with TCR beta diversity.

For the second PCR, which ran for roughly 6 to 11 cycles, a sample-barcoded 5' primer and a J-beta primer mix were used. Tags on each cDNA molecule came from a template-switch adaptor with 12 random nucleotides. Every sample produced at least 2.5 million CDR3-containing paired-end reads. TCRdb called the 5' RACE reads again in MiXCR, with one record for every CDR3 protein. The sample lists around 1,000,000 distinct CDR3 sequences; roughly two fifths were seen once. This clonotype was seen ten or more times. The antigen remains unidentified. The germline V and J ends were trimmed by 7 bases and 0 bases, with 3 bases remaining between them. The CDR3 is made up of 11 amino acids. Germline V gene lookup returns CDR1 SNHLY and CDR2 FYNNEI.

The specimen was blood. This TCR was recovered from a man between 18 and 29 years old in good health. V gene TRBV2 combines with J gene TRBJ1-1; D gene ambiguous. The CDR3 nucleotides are TGTGCCAGCAAGGTGAACACTGAAGCTTTCTTT. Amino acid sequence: CASKVNTEAFF. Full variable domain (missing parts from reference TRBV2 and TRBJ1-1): EPEVTQTPSHQVTQMGQEVILRCVPISNHLYFYWYRQILGQKVEFLVSFYNNEISEKSEIFDDQFSVERPDGSNFTLKIRSTKLEDSAMYFCASKVNTEAFFGQGTRLTVV.